A single sample is the source of the 10 T cell receptor beta chains below, sequenced in a study of blood T cell repertoires in COVID-19 (TCRdb year 2020). Library generation was performed with the immunoSEQ multiplex PCR assay. The clones in this table, taken by TCRdb from immuneACCESS, are in-frame only. Not every clone is retained; where verified, under half of the shortfall comes from an unresolved V gene, and the cause of the rest is unknown. Recorded for this sample are about 160,000 clones; around 84% of them occurred a single time. In total, the top ten clones hold around a fifth of the sample. The sample consisted of peripheral blood. These receptor sequences come from a woman older than 75 with acute or convalescent COVID-19.

The J gene is TRBJ2-1, the V gene TRBV24-1; D perhaps matches TRBD2 (6 bases). The CDR3 is 15 residues long. Germline assignment: CDR1 KGHDR and CDR2 SFDVKD. Between the trimmed V and J ends, which lost 5 bases and 0 bases, there was a span of 10 bases. DNA of the CDR3: TGTGCCACCAGTGCCCCGCGGGGCTCCTACAATGAGCAGTTCTTC. Protein product: CATSAPRGSYNEQFF.

The rearrangement links TRBV30 to TRBJ1-5; no firm D call. The CDR3 sequence is 13 residues long. Germline-derived CDR1 and CDR2 are GTSNPN and SVGIG (reference sequence). V lost 1 base to trimming and J lost 6 bases, with 10 bases between them. The CDR3 loop is CAWSERVGQPQHF. CDR3 sequence (DNA): TGTGCCTGGAGTGAACGGGTGGGTCAGCCCCAGCATTTT.

This chain links TRBV2 with TRBJ1-5; TRBD1 aligns across 7 bases. The CDR3 covers 15 residues. Trimming cost V 5 bases and J 5 bases; bases outside gene matches: 9. CDR1 SNHLY and CDR2 FYNNEI come from the germline V gene. The CDR3 bases are TGTGCCAGCAGTTGGGGACAGCGGCCGCATCAGCCCCAGCATTTT. It codes for CASSWGQRPHQPQHF.

V usage is TRBV11-2 and J usage is TRBJ1-6; a weak D match, TRBD1 (6 bases). The V end lost 6 bases, the J end lost 7 bases, and 19 bases lay between the germline ends. The CDR3 has 16 residues. From germline, CDR1 is SGHAT and CDR2 FQNNGV. The CDR3 DNA reads as TGTGCCAGCAGACGCCCATATACAGGGTTAAATTCACCCCTCCACTTT. Translating gives CASRRPYTGLNSPLHF.

The rearrangement uses TRBV19 and TRBJ1-4; 7 positions agree with TRBD1. The CDR3 extends over 15 amino acids. After removal of 7 bases from V and 8 bases from J, the junction contained 13 bases not matched to a gene. Germline V gives CDR1 LNHDA, CDR2 SQIVND (reference sequence). DNA of the CDR3: TGTGCCAGTACACTTAACTACAGGGGTTTAGAAAAACTGTTTTTT. It encodes CASTLNYRGLEKLFF.

The chain is built from TRBV5-6 and TRBJ1-1; no clear D gene. Germline assignment: CDR1 SGHDT and CDR2 YYEEEE. Trimming stripped 1 base from V and 4 bases from J, with 8 bases between. There are 13 residues in the CDR3. CDR3 coding DNA: TGTGCCAGCAGCTTGCAGGTGGGCACTGAAGCTTTCTTT. This translates into CASSLQVGTEAFF.

The rearrangement joins TRBV19 to TRBJ2-1; TRBD2 aligns across 10 bases. With V trimmed by 5 bases and J by 6 bases, 10 bases remained unmatched. Germline V CDR1 and CDR2: LNHDA, SQIVND (reference sequence). The CDR3 contains 16 residues. CDR3 nucleotide sequence: TGTGCCAGTAGTCCCGATCTAGCGGGAGCATCCAATGAGCAGTTCTTC. Residues: CASSPDLAGASNEQFF.

The genes are TRBV6-6 and TRBJ1-3, with D unresolved. CDR1 and CDR2 (germline): MNHNY, SVGAGI (reference sequence). This CDR3 spans 16 amino acids. V lost 7 bases and J 0 bases, leaving 16 bases between the germline ends. The CDR3 DNA reads TGTGCCAGCACCCCCAGGCAATTGCACTCTGGAAACACCATATATTTT. Residues: CASTPRQLHSGNTIYF.

This chain connects TRBV19 to TRBJ1-4; tentatively, D is TRBD1 (6 bases). Between the trimmed V and J ends, which lost 2 bases and 16 bases, there was a span of 11 bases. CDR3 length: 11 residues. The germline CDR1 and CDR2 sequences are LNHDA and SQIVND (reference sequence). The CDR3, as DNA: TGTGCCAGTAGTATAAGACAGGTCCAGTTTTTT. Residues: CASSIRQVQFF. Complete variable domain (other parts from reference TRBV19 and TRBJ1-4): DGGITQSPKYLFRKEGQNVTLSCEQNLNHDAMYWYRQDPGQGLRLIYYSQIVNDFQKGDIAEGYSVSREKKESFPLTVTSAQKNPTAFYLCASSIRQVQFFGSGTQLSVL.

This clone was seen only once. V is TRBV6-2 or TRBV6-3 and J is TRBJ1-2; D gene uncertain. The CDR3 consists of 12 residues. Trimming took 2 bases from V and 8 from J, leaving 9 bases between them. Germline-derived CDR1 and CDR2 are MNHEY and SVGEGT. CDR3 sequence (DNA): TGTGCCAGCAGTTACGCGGGTGGCGGCTACACCTTC. Amino acid sequence: CASSYAGGGYTF.